These T cell receptor beta chains were read from a single sample in a study of T cells in tuberculosis. Assay used: immunoSEQ multiplex PCR; TCRdb lists only in-frame clones, some missing. The sample carries 30,000 or so clones, 95% to 96% recorded once. Sequencing used PBMCs. The receptors were sampled from a donor aged 5-35 years with latent tuberculosis or without tuberculosis infection. The CDR3 runs from the conserved cysteine through the conserved F or W. Each record gives: V gene, D gene, CDR3 length, clone size, J gene, CDR3 DNA, CDR3 protein. D genes are given only for firm matches. Clone sizes are given selectively: once, few, many, or a class where the clone is expanded.

TRBV9	.	15	.	TRBJ1-2	TGTGCCAGCAGCGTAGGTTTCAGGGCTAACTATGGCTACACCTTC	CASSVGFRANYGYTF
TRBV27	.	12	.	TRBJ2-5	TGTGCCAGCAGTTTCGCGGGGGAGACCCAGTACTTC	CASSFAGETQYF
TRBV27	.	14	.	TRBJ2-2	TGTGCCAGCAGTTTACCTAGCGACACCGGGGAGCTGTTTTTT	CASSLPSDTGELFF
TRBV11-2	.	12	.	TRBJ2-7	TGTGCCAGCAGCTCCCTCAGCTACGAGCAGTACTTC	CASSSLSYEQYF
TRBV6-6	.	13	.	TRBJ1-1	TGTGCCAGCAGTTCGGGAGGGAACACTGAAGCTTTCTTT	CASSSGGNTEAFF
TRBV4-1	TRBD1	16	.	TRBJ1-2	TGCGCCAGCAGCCAAGCAGAGGGGGCAGGGGATTATGGCTACACCTTC	CASSQAEGAGDYGYTF
TRBV5-6	TRBD2	16	once	TRBJ2-2	TGTGCCAGCAGCCACGGGACTAGCGGGCCCGGCGGGGAGCTGTTTTTT	CASSHGTSGPGGELFF
TRBV27	.	16	.	TRBJ2-2	TGTGCCAGCACCCTTCTGGGGGGTTCGAACACCGGGGAGCTGTTTTTT	CASTLLGGSNTGELFF
TRBV7-6	TRBD1	14	.	TRBJ1-2	TGTGCCAGCAGCTTAACAGGGGGCCTAGATGGCTACACCTTC	CASSLTGGLDGYTF
TRBV5-1	TRBD2	16	once	TRBJ2-3	TGCGCCAGCACCCCTTTCGGGGGGGAGGTCGGAGATACGCAGTATTTT	CASTPFGGEVGDTQYF
TRBV5-1	TRBD1	16	.	TRBJ1-6	TGCGCCAGCAGCTGGGACAGGGGTATTAGTAATTCACCCCTCCACTTT	CASSWDRGISNSPLHF
TRBV19	TRBD1	17	.	TRBJ1-2	TGTGCCAGTAGCCGAAACGGCAGGGGGTATGCTAACTATGGCTACACCTTC	CASSRNGRGYANYGYTF
TRBV6-1	.	15	.	TRBJ1-3	TGTGCCAGCAGTCCGCAGGTGATCTCTGGAAACACCATATATTTT	CASSPQVISGNTIYF
TRBV11-1	.	14	.	TRBJ1-1	TGTGCCAGCAGCCTCCCACAGGGAGAGACTGAAGCTTTCTTT	CASSLPQGETEAFF
TRBV6-1	.	14	medium-sized	TRBJ2-7	TGTGCCAGCAGTGATCGGGACACTATCTACGAGCAGTACTTC	CASSDRDTIYEQYF
TRBV10-3	TRBD2	15	.	TRBJ2-2	TGTGCCATCACCCCAGGACTAGCGGAGACCGGGGAGCTGTTTTTT	CAITPGLAETGELFF
TRBV9	.	11	.	TRBJ1-2	TGTGCCAGCAGCCAGGGTGGGGGCTACACCTTC	CASSQGGGYTF
TRBV29-1	.	12	once	TRBJ2-2	TGCAGCGTTGTCATGGCTTTCGGGGAGCTGTTTTTT	CSVVMAFGELFF
TRBV15	.	14	.	TRBJ1-4	TGTGCCACCAGCAGAGTAGGGGCCGGTGAAAAACTGTTTTTT	CATSRVGAGEKLFF
TRBV9	TRBD2	16	.	TRBJ2-3	TGTGCCAGCAGCGTAGAAGCGGGAGGACGGACAGATACGCAGTATTTT	CASSVEAGGRTDTQYF
TRBV11-2	.	13	.	TRBJ2-7	TGTGCCAGCAGCTTAGACAGGGCCTACGAGCAGTACTTC	CASSLDRAYEQYF
TRBV19	TRBD2	16	.	TRBJ2-3	TGTGCCAGTAGTTCCGGACTAGCGGGATCTACAGATACGCAGTATTTT	CASSSGLAGSTDTQYF
TRBV5-4	.	14	.	TRBJ2-1	TGTGCCAGCAGCCCCCCCGGGTCCTACAATGAGCAGTTCTTC	CASSPPGSYNEQFF
TRBV6-4	.	15	.	TRBJ1-2	TGTGCCAGCAGTGACACCGATAAGGACATAGGGGGCTACACCTTC	CASSDTDKDIGGYTF
TRBV5-1	TRBD1	15	.	TRBJ1-2	TGCGCCAGCAGCTGGGGACAGGAGACTAACTATGGCTACACCTTC	CASSWGQETNYGYTF
TRBV5-4	.	14	.	TRBJ1-1	TGTGCCCTGCACAGGGAAGGATTGAACACTGAAGCTTTCTTT	CALHREGLNTEAFF
TRBV5-6	TRBD1	16	.	TRBJ2-7	TGTGCCAGCAGCGGGTCCGGGACAGGGGTGATCTACGAGCAGTACTTC	CASSGSGTGVIYEQYF
TRBV6-5	TRBD1	14	.	TRBJ1-1	TGTGCCAGCAGTCTACAGGGGGTGGGGGCTGAAGCTTTCTTT	CASSLQGVGAEAFF
TRBV28	TRBD1	12	.	TRBJ1-2	TGTGCCAGCAGCCGACAGGGCTATGGCTACACCTTC	CASSRQGYGYTF
TRBV10-3	.	15	.	TRBJ1-4	TGTGCCATCAGTCCAGGGATGAGATCTAATGAAAAACTGTTTTTT	CAISPGMRSNEKLFF
TRBV28	TRBD2	15	.	TRBJ2-3	TGTGCCAGCAGTCCAGGCATAGCGGGAACAGATACGCAGTATTTT	CASSPGIAGTDTQYF
TRBV18	.	14	.	TRBJ1-1	TGTGCCAGCTCACGGACAGCCAGGGGCACTGAAGCTTTCTTT	CASSRTARGTEAFF
TRBV28	TRBD1	15	.	TRBJ2-7	TGTGCCAGCAGTTCGCATGGGACAGGGGCCTACGAGCAGTACTTC	CASSSHGTGAYEQYF
TRBV27	.	14	.	TRBJ2-1	TGTGCCAGCAGTAAAAACGGACAGAACGATGAGCAGTTCTTC	CASSKNGQNDEQFF
TRBV7-2	.	12	.	TRBJ1-1	TGTGCCAGCAGCTTAGGGAGGACTGAAGCTTTCTTT	CASSLGRTEAFF
TRBV7-9	.	13	.	TRBJ1-1	TGTGCCAGCAGCTTAGGAGGGCGCACTGAAGCTTTCTTT	CASSLGGRTEAFF
TRBV9	.	14	.	TRBJ2-7	TGTGCCAGCAGCCCCATTCCGGGGGTCTACGAGCAGTACTTC	CASSPIPGVYEQYF
TRBV7-8	.	13	.	TRBJ2-7	TGTGCCAGCAGCTTATTAGACACCTACGAGCAGTACTTC	CASSLLDTYEQYF
TRBV5-1	.	15	.	TRBJ2-5	TGCGCCAGCAGCTTGGGAACTAGCAATAAGGAGACCCAGTACTTC	CASSLGTSNKETQYF